This T cell receptor beta chain was sequenced during a study of blood T cell repertoires in COVID-19. In the study overall: Acute-phase and convalescent COVID-19 samples originated in the United States, Italy and Spain. T cells, B-cell-depleted T cells, or PBMCs supplied cDNA or gDNA.

The V end was cut by 4 bases, the J end by 0 bases, with 11 bases between. Germline CDR1 reads SEHNR; CDR2 reads FQNEAQ (reference sequence). CDR3 length: 15 amino acids. In the authors' workflow: Amplification from reference gene primers served as the basis for estimated nucleated cell counts. Here immunoSEQ multiplex PCR was the method, and the copy in TCRdb shows in-frame clones only, minus some. V and J calls and clone size are those listed in that table; D and trimming were worked out from the DNA. The profile shows some 78,000 clones, roughly 89% of them singletons. This receptor was taken from a woman of 80 years or more with active or convalescent COVID-19. This chain joins TRBV7-9 and TRBJ2-3, with unresolved D. The sequenced sample consisted of peripheral blood. The CDR3 region is CASSSLSQSTDTQYF. The CDR3 coding sequence is TGTGCCAGCAGCTCTTTATCTCAGAGCACAGATACGCAGTATTTT. Drawing the rest from reference TRBV7-9 and TRBJ2-3, the complete variable domain is DTGVSQNPRHKITKRGQNVTFRCDPISEHNRLYWYRQTLGQGPEFLTYFQNEAQLEKSRLLSDRFSAERPKGSFSTLEIQRTEQGDSAMYLCASSSLSQSTDTQYFGPGTRLTVL.